These 8 T cell receptor beta chains came from one sample sequenced in a study of cytomegalovirus exposure and HLA in healthy donors. 60 Vbeta and 13 Jbeta primers were used in PCR. Sequencing was performed with immunoSEQ multiplex PCR; in TCRdb, only in-frame clones are kept and a portion is missing. Here the sample spans 200,000 to 250,000 clones, 75% being singletons. Sequencing input: PBMCs. These receptors were obtained from a woman aged 25 to 39 in good health and CMV-seronegative.

The chain carries TRBV15 and TRBJ1-1; 9 bases are shared with TRBD1. The CDR3 loop spans 16 amino acids. Germline V CDR1 and CDR2: LNHNV, YYDKDF (reference sequence). With 3 bases clipped from V and 0 bases from J, the junction kept 5 bases outside the gene matches. CDR3 amino acids: CATSRGTGTMNTEAFF. CDR3 in DNA: TGTGCCACCAGCAGGGGGACAGGGACGATGAACACTGAAGCTTTCTTT.

V and J are TRBV7-9 and TRBJ1-1, with D hard to call. Germline CDR1 is SEHNR and CDR2 is FQNEAQ (reference sequence). Trimming removed 7 bases at V and 0 bases at J, with 24 bases between. This CDR3 is built from 18 residues. This chain's CDR3 is CASILIPWEEGMNTEAFF. CDR3 DNA sequence: TGTGCCAGCATCTTGATCCCATGGGAGGAAGGCATGAACACTGAAGCTTTCTTT.

The gene calls are TRBV27 and TRBJ2-7; 11 bases match TRBD1. Germline CDR1 and CDR2: MNHEY and SMNVEV (reference sequence). V lost 2 bases, J lost 4 bases, and 4 bases stayed unmatched. The CDR3 extends over 15 amino acids. The CDR3: CASSLRDRGTYEQYF. The CDR3 nucleotides read TGTGCCAGCAGTTTACGGGACAGGGGGACGTACGAGCAGTACTTC.

The chain employs TRBV19 and TRBJ1-1; a possible D gene is TRBD1 (5 bases). V dropped 1 base and J dropped 6 bases, with 9 bases sitting between them. This CDR3 region has 13 residues. The germline V gene has CDR1 LNHDA and CDR2 SQIVND (reference sequence). Written as DNA, the CDR3 is TGTGCCAGTAGTATAGCTCGGGGGGCTGAAGCTTTCTTT. It encodes CASSIARGAEAFF.

On this clone itself: The same CDR3 arises from other DNA sequences in this sample as well. The genes are TRBV29-1 and TRBJ2-5, with TRBD1 matching 10 bases. The germline gives CDR1 SQVTM, CDR2 ANQGSEA. V shed 7 bases and J 5 bases; nucleotides not matched to a gene: 4. The CDR3 runs 12 residues. In nucleotides, the CDR3 is TGCAGCGGGACAGGGGGTGGGGAGACCCAGTACTTC. This encodes CSGTGGGETQYF.

The V and J genes are TRBV10-3 and TRBJ2-2; D is perhaps TRBD1 (5 bases). V was pared by 2 bases and J by 3 bases, with 10 bases between. Germline CDR1 is ENHRY and CDR2 is SYGVKD. The length of the CDR3 is 15 residues. CDR3 nucleotides: TGTGCCATCAGTGAGGGTGACAGCTACACCGGGGAGCTGTTTTTT. It yields the protein CAISEGDSYTGELFF.

V is TRBV5-4 and J is TRBJ2-6, with D maybe TRBD1 (6 bases). This CDR3 has 18 amino acids. Germline-derived CDR1 and CDR2 are SGHNT and YYREEE (reference sequence). The V gene lost 1 base and the J gene lost 0 bases, with 14 bases spanning the gap. CDR3 nucleotide sequence: TGTGCCAGCAGCTTGATGACAGGCCCCAGCTCTGGGGCCAACGTCCTGACTTTC. Amino acids: CASSLMTGPSSGANVLTF.

This clone was seen once. At the DNA level, this CDR3 is encoded by other sequences in the same sample as well. This chain uses TRBV5-6 with TRBJ1-5; a weak D match, TRBD1 (5 bases). Trimming shortened V by 1 base and J by 4 bases, and 6 bases separated the two germline ends. The CDR3 totals 13 residues. Germline loops: CDR1 SGHDT, CDR2 YYEEEE. This chain's CDR3 is CASSLTGNQPQHF. Written as DNA, the CDR3 is TGTGCCAGCAGCTTGACAGGTAATCAGCCCCAGCATTTT.